A selection of T cell receptor beta chains follows, all from one sample in a study of T cells in Graves' hyperthyroidism and ophthalmopathy. One entry per CDR3 protein, called by TCRdb with MiXCR from the multiplex PCR reads. This table has approximately 610,000 distinct CDR3 sequences, roughly 14% appearing once. Sequences were obtained from blood. The receptor set was obtained from a woman aged 40 to 50 with Graves' ophthalmopathy. The CDR3 runs from the conserved cysteine through the conserved F or W. The order of the fields is D gene, J gene, V gene, clone size, CDR3 protein, CDR3 DNA. The D gene is left open where the match is weak. Expanded clones get a size class; other rows say once, few or many, or leave the size out.

.	TRBJ2-3	TRBV7-8	few	CASSLVGSYPGTDTQYF	TGTGCCAGCAGCTTAGTGGGTAGCTACCCTGGCACAGATACGCAGTATTTT
.	TRBJ2-7	TRBV24-1	many	CATSGNFRAKQYF	TGTGCCACCAGTGGGAATTTCAGGGCCAAGCAGTACTTC
.	TRBJ1-2	TRBV19	many	CASKQGLRGYTF	TGTGCCAGTAAGCAGGGTTTGCGGGGCTACACCTTC
TRBD1	TRBJ1-1	TRBV20-1	many	CSARRQGMSFF	TGCAGTGCGAGAAGACAGGGAATGTCTTTCTTT
TRBD1	TRBJ2-2	TRBV27	.	CASRTGTGAGELFF	TGTGCCAGCCGGACAGGGACTGGGGCCGGGGAGCTGTTTTTT
TRBD2	TRBJ2-3	TRBV9	many	CASSVQTSGSGTDTQYF	TGTGCCAGCAGCGTACAAACTAGCGGGAGTGGCACAGATACGCAGTATTTT
.	TRBJ2-2	TRBV29-1	few	CSVERGELFF	TGCAGCGTTGAACGCGGGGAGCTGTTTTTT
TRBD2	TRBJ2-5	TRBV20-1	many	CSARTSGAQETQYF	TGCAGTGCTAGAACTAGCGGAGCACAAGAGACCCAGTACTTC
.	TRBJ1-1	TRBV4-1	.	CASSPPLWGTEAFF	TGCGCCAGCAGCCCCCCGCTGTGGGGCACCGAAGCTTTCTTT
.	TRBJ2-2	TRBV28	.	CASTAKPGELFF	TGTGCCAGCACCGCTAAGCCCGGGGAGCTGTTTTTT
.	TRBJ2-7	TRBV10-3	.	CAIGGVYEQYF	TGTGCCATCGGGGGAGTCTACGAGCAGTACTTC
.	TRBJ2-2	TRBV12-3/TRBV12-4	many	CASSLAWTGELFF	TGTGCCAGCAGTTTAGCCTGGACCGGGGAGCTGTTTTTT
.	TRBJ2-2	TRBV20-1	.	CSARDFTTGELFF	TGCAGTGCTAGAGATTTCACCACCGGGGAGCTGTTTTTT
TRBD2	TRBJ2-5	TRBV28	many	CASSSRTSGRGETQYF	TGTGCCAGCAGCTCTCGGACTAGCGGGAGAGGTGAGACCCAGTACTTC
.	TRBJ2-3	TRBV7-2	few	CASSLVGPTDTQYF	TGTGCCAGCAGCTTAGTAGGGCCCACAGATACGCAGTATTTT
.	TRBJ1-2	TRBV6-1	.	CASFPRGFNYGYTF	TGTGCCAGCTTTCCACGGGGCTTTAACTATGGCTACACCTTC
.	TRBJ1-2	TRBV28	many	CASSPREGFGYTF	TGTGCCAGCAGTCCCAGGGAGGGTTTTGGCTACACCTTC
.	TRBJ1-1	TRBV2	many	CASSAQGQIEAFF	TGTGCCAGCAGTGCCCAAGGACAGATTGAAGCTTTCTTT
.	TRBJ1-2	TRBV6-1	.	CASRGVGYGYTF	TGTGCCAGCAGGGGCGTGGGGTATGGCTACACCTTC
.	TRBJ2-7	TRBV7-2	many	CASSRGTQEYEQYF	TGTGCCAGCAGCCGAGGGACCCAGGAATACGAGCAGTACTTC
TRBD1	TRBJ1-6	TRBV12-3/TRBV12-4	few	CASSFGLLVTGNGNSPLHF	TGTGCCAGCAGTTTTGGCCTCCTCGTGACAGGGAACGGTAATTCACCCCTCCACTTT
.	TRBJ1-5	TRBV19	few	CASRDGDSNQPQHF	TGTGCCAGTAGAGACGGGGATAGCAATCAGCCCCAGCATTTT
TRBD2	TRBJ2-7	TRBV11-2	few	CASSPRLAGASYEQYF	TGTGCCAGCAGCCCTAGACTAGCGGGGGCCTCCTACGAGCAGTACTTC
TRBD1	TRBJ2-7	TRBV7-8	.	CASSKGQGDYYEQYF	TGTGCCAGCAGCAAAGGACAGGGGGACTACTACGAGCAGTACTTC
.	TRBJ2-2	TRBV18	.	CASSPFGRTGELFF	TGTGCCAGCTCACCATTCGGGAGAACCGGGGAGCTGTTTTTT
.	TRBJ2-5	TRBV6-1	many	CASQGIQETQYF	TGTGCCAGCCAAGGGATCCAAGAGACCCAGTACTTC
TRBD1	TRBJ1-5	TRBV7-6	many	CASSSSPGQTGYQPQHF	TGTGCCAGCAGCTCTTCCCCGGGACAGACGGGCTATCAGCCCCAGCATTTT
.	TRBJ2-7	TRBV12-3/TRBV12-4	many	CASSPIFESYEQYF	TGTGCCAGCAGCCCGATTTTTGAGTCCTACGAGCAGTACTTC
.	TRBJ2-7	TRBV4-3	.	CASSPGRGSGYEQYF	TGCGCCAGCAGCCCTGGGCGGGGTAGCGGCTACGAGCAGTACTTC
.	TRBJ1-2	TRBV12-3/TRBV12-4	.	CASSLVGPLRGYTF	TGTGCCAGCAGTTTAGTCGGGCCATTAAGGGGCTACACCTTC
.	TRBJ1-5	TRBV30	.	CAWSSSGNQPQHF	TGTGCCTGGAGTTCCAGCGGCAATCAGCCCCAGCATTTT
.	TRBJ2-7	TRBV15	many	CATSRGQNEQYF	TGTGCCACCAGCAGAGGACAAAACGAGCAGTACTTC
TRBD1	TRBJ1-1	TRBV4-3	.	CASRPGTGGRNTEAFF	TGCGCCAGCAGACCAGGGACAGGGGGCAGAAACACTGAAGCTTTCTTT
TRBD1	TRBJ1-1	TRBV6-4	many	CASILRDRGIENTEAFF	TGTGCCAGCATTCTACGGGACAGGGGGATTGAGAACACTGAAGCTTTCTTT
.	TRBJ1-2	TRBV28	.	CASRRLLFDGYTF	TGTGCCAGCAGACGGCTCCTTTTTGATGGCTACACCTTC
TRBD1	TRBJ1-2	TRBV6-2/TRBV6-3	many	CASSYSRNTGGNKRSYTF	TGTGCCAGCAGTTACTCGAGGAATACAGGGGGCAATAAGAGGAGCTACACCTTC
TRBD2	TRBJ2-7	TRBV11-2	.	CASSIDSGGYEQYF	TGTGCCAGCAGCATTGACTCCGGGGGGTACGAGCAGTACTTC
.	TRBJ1-5	TRBV19	.	CASSMATGNQPQHF	TGTGCCAGTAGTATGGCAACGGGCAATCAGCCCCAGCATTTT
TRBD2	TRBJ2-5	TRBV28	few	CASSLAGGPGVETQYF	TGTGCCAGCAGTTTGGCGGGGGGTCCAGGAGTGGAGACCCAGTACTTC
.	TRBJ1-5	TRBV12-3/TRBV12-4	.	CASSLAEAPHF	TGTGCCAGCAGTTTGGCGGAGGCCCCGCATTTT
.	TRBJ2-7	TRBV11-2	many	CASSTQPGQSSYEQYF	TGTGCCAGCAGCACTCAACCGGGACAAAGCTCCTACGAGCAGTACTTC
.	TRBJ2-2	TRBV12-3/TRBV12-4	many	CANSLWGVETGELFF	TGTGCCAACAGTTTGTGGGGAGTAGAGACCGGGGAGCTGTTTTTT
.	TRBJ1-1	TRBV7-7	.	CASSLIQDTEAFF	TGTGCTAGCAGCTTAATACAGGACACTGAAGCTTTCTTT
TRBD1	TRBJ2-7	TRBV28	few	CASSSGGQASYEQYF	TGTGCCAGCAGTTCTGGGGGACAGGCCTCCTACGAGCAGTACTTC
TRBD1	TRBJ1-1	TRBV6-1	few	CASSVQGGDTEAFF	TGTGCCAGCAGTGTACAGGGGGGGGACACTGAAGCTTTCTTT
TRBD2	TRBJ2-7	TRBV28	many	CASSFLAAYEQYF	TGTGCCAGCAGTTTTCTAGCGGCCTACGAGCAGTACTTC
.	TRBJ2-7	TRBV2	many	CASREGVYEQYF	TGTGCCAGCAGGGAAGGCGTCTACGAGCAGTACTTC
TRBD1	TRBJ2-6	TRBV6-2/TRBV6-3	many	CASNPPMDRGYSGANVLTF	TGTGCCAGCAATCCCCCGATGGACAGGGGTTACTCTGGGGCCAACGTCCTGACTTTC
TRBD1	TRBJ1-1	TRBV28	many	CASSSTGGLITEAFF	TGTGCCAGCAGTTCGACAGGGGGCTTGATCACTGAAGCTTTCTTT
.	TRBJ2-5	TRBV29-1	many	CSVEDGLGGGKTQYF	TGCAGCGTTGAAGATGGTCTTGGGGGTGGAAAGACCCAGTACTTC
.	TRBJ2-5	TRBV30	.	CAWSVTGSHLGETQYF	TGTGCCTGGAGTGTAACGGGCTCCCACCTGGGAGAGACCCAGTACTTC
.	TRBJ1-2	TRBV28	.	CASSLLRVAYGYTF	TGTGCCAGCAGTTTACTGAGAGTAGCCTATGGCTACACCTTC
.	TRBJ2-5	TRBV7-9	many	CASSRTRTQMGETQYF	TGTGCCAGCAGCCGAACTAGGACACAAATGGGAGAGACCCAGTACTTC